The clone carrying this TCR beta chain was seen more than once but under ten times. This sample was included in a study of blood T cell repertoires in COVID-19. Study at large: Both acute and convalescent COVID-19 samples were obtained from the United States, Italy and Spain.

The length of the CDR3 is 14 residues. CDR1 is SGHAT, CDR2 FQNNGV, per germline. The ends lost 4 bases at V and 4 bases at J; junction bases unmatched: 4. TCRdb's copy holds only in-frame clones and misses some; the assay was immunoSEQ multiplex PCR. The sample contains 150,000 or so clones, more than 60% of which appear only once. V is TRBV11-2 and J is TRBJ2-7, with TRBD2 matching over 10 bases. The receptor's source is a woman in her forties or fifties with active or convalescent COVID-19. The material sequenced was peripheral blood. The chain's CDR3 is CASSSPGLAYEQYF. The CDR3 region has the DNA TGTGCCAGCAGCTCCCCGGGACTAGCGTACGAGCAGTACTTC.